This T cell receptor beta chain emerged from a study of T cell repertoires in cytomegalovirus infection. Across the whole study: CMV epitopes used comprised recently identified HLA-C-restricted ones and well-studied HLA-B-restricted ones. Public signatures in TCR beta pointed to CMV infection and matching HLA type. General study points: Within the response measured ex vivo, HLA-C-restricted CMV-specific TCR beta clonotypes were dominant. Cumulative frequency of public TCR beta families picked out carriers of CMV plus the relevant HLA.

TCRdb reprocessed the reads via MiXCR and lists one record per CDR3 protein. The table lists hundreds of thousands of distinct CDR3 sequences, roughly a third of them singletons. This clonotype came up a few times. The antigen is undetermined. The CDR3 runs 16 residues. The germline gives CDR1 SGHTA, CDR2 FQGNSA. J was trimmed by 4 bases and V by 4 bases; bases with no gene match: 11. The sequence came from a human donor in good health (CMV status not recorded). Some clones in this sample may be carry-over from other donors' samples. Here the sequenced sample was cultured PBMCs, taken from culture after CMV antigen stimulation. The gene calls are TRBV7-2 and TRBJ2-7; 9 nucleotides match TRBD1. CDR3 nucleotides: TGTGCCAGCAGCTCCCTAGGGGGGACAGGGAGTTACGAGCAGTACTTC. Translation: CASSSLGGTGSYEQYF.